The sequence of this T cell receptor beta chain was determined in a study of OX40 agonist ivuxolimab in advanced cancers. In the study overall: A male proportion of approximately 83% was recorded, with mean age roughly 62 years and range roughly 23 to 79. The study reported partial responses in three patients: one hepatocellular carcinoma, two cutaneous melanoma. Study-wide points: Within 6 weeks, CD4+ and CD8+ blood T cells expanded clonally at 0.1 to 3.0 mg/kg.

Note on this clone: Its specificity is unknown.

With autoimmune disease history or systemic immunosuppression, patients were excluded. The CDR3 contains 15 residues. CDR1 is LNHDA, CDR2 SQIVND, per germline (reference sequence). Using immunoSEQ multiplex PCR, the repertoire was profiled, and TCRdb retains in-frame clones only, with some absent. The table includes tens of thousands of clones, 70% to 90% detected once. This receptor was taken from an adult with an advanced solid tumor such as melanoma, head and neck, liver or kidney cancer. This chain joins TRBV19 and TRBJ2-5; D unresolved. The J call may be in error: the DNA end matches TRBJ2-7 better. Sequences were derived from CD4+ or CD8+ T cells sorted from blood, sampled in a trial of the OX40 agonist ivuxolimab. The CDR3 spells CASSIAAILTYEQYF. The CDR3 DNA reads as TGTGCCAGTAGTATTGCGGCCATTCTTACCTACGAGCAGTACTTC.